What follows is one T cell receptor (beta chain) and its context. Its cognate antigen is unknown. Measured with immunoSEQ multiplex PCR; TCRdb has only the in-frame clones, and not every one. The sample includes some 680,000 clones, around 73% of them seen just once. The data were taken from a study of shared clonotypes between healthy human individuals. Whole-study results and caveats: Naive CD4 clonotypes overlapped across several donors at approximately 5%. For sorted subsets, rarefaction showed incomplete sequencing despite large depth.

Donors were healthy HIV-negative adults without recent acute infections or vaccinations. The V gene end was trimmed by 3 bases and the J gene end by 4 bases; junction bases not matched to a gene: 12. The CDR3 runs 19 residues. CDR1 SGHTA and CDR2 FQGNSA come from the germline V gene. The sample consisted of memory CD4+ T cells sorted from blood. Subset indicated: CD45RA-negative fraction. The TCR originated in a woman in her twenties or thirties in good health. The chain links TRBV7-2 to TRBJ2-7, with TRBD2 matching over 16 bases. CDR3 coding DNA: TGTGCCAGCAGCTTCCTTCCGCCGACGGGACTAGCGGGAGGGTACGAGCAGTACTTC. This sequence encodes CASSFLPPTGLAGGYEQYF.